The next 12 T cell receptor beta chains were all read from a single sample in a study of blood T cell repertoires in COVID-19. Only in-frame clones appear in the TCRdb table, and some are missing; sequencing was by immunoSEQ multiplex PCR. Of around 200,000 clones listed, 70% to 80% were seen once; the top ten hold around 5.9%. Sequencing was carried out using peripheral blood. The receptors were gathered from a woman aged 40 to 49 with COVID-19, enrolled during active disease.

The chain couples TRBV27 to TRBJ2-7; 10 bases agree with TRBD2. This CDR3 is 15 amino acids long. Germline V gene sequence: CDR1 MNHEY, CDR2 SMNVEV (reference sequence). After removal of 6 bases from V and 4 bases from J, the junction contained 9 bases not matched to a gene. The CDR3 sequence: CASRRIAGGRYEQYF. The CDR3 bases are TGTGCCAGCAGAAGAATAGCGGGGGGACGTTACGAGCAGTACTTC.

The chain has TRBV3-1 (or the pseudogene TRBV3-2) and TRBJ1-1; weak D call: TRBD1 (5 bases). CDR1 is LGHDT, CDR2 YNNKEL, per germline (reference sequence). The CDR3 sequence is 14 residues long. Trimming took off 2 bases at V and 2 bases at J, with 9 bases between the two ends. CDR3: CASSQRTPNTEAFF. Here the CDR3 DNA reads TGTGCCAGCAGCCAACGGACACCTAACACTGAAGCTTTCTTT.

This clone appeared once. This chain links TRBV7-9 with TRBJ2-7; 9 bases line up with TRBD1. CDR1 is SEHNR and CDR2 is FQNEAQ in the germline V gene (reference sequence). V trimming: 6 bases; J trimming: 6 bases; junction bases outside the gene matches: 9. The CDR3 has 14 amino acids. CDR3 amino acids: CASRSGQGLREQYF. CDR3 nucleotide sequence: TGTGCCAGCAGATCCGGACAGGGGCTCCGCGAGCAGTACTTC.

V is TRBV27 and J is TRBJ1-1; 7 nucleotides match TRBD1. This CDR3 region has 16 residues. The V segment lost 7 bases and the J segment 2 bases; nucleotides outside the gene matches: 13. Per the germline V gene, CDR1 is MNHEY and CDR2 is SMNVEV (reference sequence). The chain's CDR3 is CASTVRGTDFNTEAFF. The CDR3 coding sequence is TGTGCCAGCACCGTTCGGGGGACAGACTTCAACACTGAAGCTTTCTTT.

This chain links TRBV7-9 with TRBJ1-2; 9 nucleotides line up with TRBD1. CDR1 is SEHNR and CDR2 is FQNEAQ in the germline V gene (reference sequence). The CDR3 length is 14 residues. Unmatched junction bases numbered 6, after V lost 4 bases and J lost 6 bases. The CDR3 loop is CASSSWDRVHGYTF. CDR3 bases: TGTGCCAGCAGCTCCTGGGACAGGGTACATGGCTACACCTTC.

This sequence joins TRBV5-1 and TRBJ2-7; no firm D call. The CDR3 is 14 amino acids. Per germline, CDR1 SGHRS and CDR2 YFSETQ. The ends were cut back, 4 bases at V and 1 base at J, with 12 bases in the middle. This CDR3 reads CASSQIQSSYEQYF. CDR3 nucleotide sequence: TGCGCCAGCAGCCAAATACAGTCGTCCTACGAGCAGTACTTC.

The V call is TRBV4-2, the J call TRBJ1-2; no firm D call. Germline CDR1 LGHNA, CDR2 YNFKEQ. The germline V and J ends were trimmed by 3 bases and 4 bases, with 12 bases remaining between them. This CDR3 spans 14 amino acids. In DNA form, the CDR3 reads TGTGCCAGCAGCCATGGGCAGCTCTCCTATGGCTACACCTTC. As protein: CASSHGQLSYGYTF.

In DNA form, the CDR3 reads TGTGCCAGCAGCTTAATAGGACTAGCGGGGGGCACCGGGGAGCTGTTTTTT. Amino acid sequence: CASSLIGLAGGTGELFF. J is TRBJ2-2 and V is TRBV7-2; 14 bases fit TRBD2. With V trimmed by 2 bases and J by 4 bases, 3 bases remained unmatched. The length of the CDR3 is 17 residues. Per germline, CDR1 SGHTA and CDR2 FQGNSA.

The chain is built from TRBV5-1 and TRBJ2-3; 11 positions match TRBD2. V lost 1 base to trimming and J lost 2 bases; unmatched junction nucleotides: 18. This CDR3 is built from 21 residues. In germline, CDR1 is SGHRS, CDR2 YFSETQ. The CDR3 nucleotides read TGCGCCAGCAGCTTGTTCCGACAGAGTACTAGCGGGGGCCGACACACAGATACGCAGTATTTT. This codes for CASSLFRQSTSGGRHTDTQYF.

The rearrangement joins TRBV3-1 (or the pseudogene TRBV3-2) to TRBJ1-6; no firm D call. Deletions cut 0 bases from V and 2 bases from J, with 8 bases between. Germline CDR1 is LGHDT and CDR2 is YNNKEL (reference sequence). The CDR3 extends over 16 amino acids. In DNA form, the CDR3 reads TGTGCCAGCAGCCAAGAAGGAGCCACCTATAATTCACCCCTCCACTTT. It encodes CASSQEGATYNSPLHF.

This chain joins TRBV5-5 and TRBJ1-6, with a possible D match to TRBD1 (5 bases). The V and J ends lost 2 bases and 7 bases respectively, with 13 bases between them. CDR1 and CDR2 (germline): SGHKS, YYEKEE (reference sequence). The CDR3 sequence is 15 residues long. The CDR3 coding sequence is TGTGCCAGCAGCTTTACGAGACAGAGAAATTCACCCCTCCACTTT. Translation: CASSFTRQRNSPLHF.

This chain links TRBV7-2 with TRBJ2-2; 8 bases map to TRBD1. The germline gives CDR1 SGHTA, CDR2 FQGNSA. The CDR3 sequence is 15 residues long. J lost 4 bases, V lost 0 bases, and 1 base had no gene match. This CDR3 is CASSLATGATGELFF. The CDR3 bases are TGTGCCAGCAGCTTAGCGACAGGGGCCACCGGGGAGCTGTTTTTT.